This T cell receptor (beta chain) was captured in a study of T cell responses to AZD1222 COVID-19 vaccine. Measured with immunoSEQ multiplex PCR; TCRdb has only the in-frame clones, and not every one. This sample yields around 120,000 clones, of which around 85% are seen a single time; approximately 6.2% belongs to the top ten. This material consisted of peripheral blood, taken on day 0 of AZD1222 vaccination. This clonotype was obtained from an adult in good health.

Here the CDR3 reads CAISESGLQGGQPQHF. The CDR3 nucleotides are TGTGCCATCAGTGAGTCCGGCCTACAGGGAGGCCAGCCCCAGCATTTT. The chain couples TRBV10-3 to TRBJ1-5; possible D gene TRBD1, 6 bases. The ends were cut back, 0 bases at V and 7 bases at J, with 16 bases in the middle. CDR3 length: 16 amino acids. CDR1 ENHRY and CDR2 SYGVKD come from the germline V gene.